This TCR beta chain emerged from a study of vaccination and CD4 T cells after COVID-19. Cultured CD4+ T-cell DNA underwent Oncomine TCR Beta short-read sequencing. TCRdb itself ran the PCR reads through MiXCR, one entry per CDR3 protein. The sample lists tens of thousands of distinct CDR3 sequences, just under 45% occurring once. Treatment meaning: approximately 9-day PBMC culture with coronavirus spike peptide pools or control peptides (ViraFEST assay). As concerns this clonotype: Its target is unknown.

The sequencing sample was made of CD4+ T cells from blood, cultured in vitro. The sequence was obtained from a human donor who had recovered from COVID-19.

This chain's CDR3 is CASSWGKAYEQYF. The CDR3 DNA is TGTGCCAGCAGTTGGGGGAAGGCCTACGAGCAGTACTTC. The genes are TRBV28 and TRBJ2-7; D may be TRBD1 or TRBD2 (5 bases each). This CDR3 region has 13 residues. With 4 bases removed from V and 2 bases from J, the gap between germline ends came to 9 bases. Germline CDR1 MDHEN, CDR2 SYDVKM.